This TCR beta chain was obtained from a study of blood T cell repertoires in COVID-19. Per the original methods: Amplified reference gene primers provided the basis for estimating nucleated cell counts. Sequencing was performed with immunoSEQ multiplex PCR; in TCRdb, only in-frame clones are kept and a portion is missing. D and trimming come from the DNA, and the V and J calls and clone size come from that table. The sample lists 99,000 or so clones; about 80% were seen once. Germline CDR1 and CDR2: SGHRS and YFSETQ. Trimming took 4 bases from V and 0 from J, leaving 14 bases between them. The CDR3 sequence is 17 residues long.

The chain has TRBV5-1 and TRBJ1-6; perhaps TRBD1 as D (5 bases). The specimen sequenced was peripheral blood. The source of this sequence is a woman at least 80 years old with active or convalescent COVID-19. In nucleotides, the CDR3 is TGCGCCAGCAGCCCGGGACTTGCCGGCTCCTATAATTCACCCCTCCACTTT. Residues: CASSPGLAGSYNSPLHF.